The clone carrying this T cell receptor (beta chain) was seen only a few times. Its antigen is currently unknown. A second PCR of roughly 7 to 11 cycles used a sample-barcoded 5' primer and a J-beta primer mix. Using its own MiXCR run on the 5' RACE reads, TCRdb lists one record per CDR3 protein. This sample has about 800,000 distinct CDR3 sequences; 25% occur once, and the top ten carry approximately 4%. The sample is drawn from a study of blood T cells in healthy people across ages. Findings and caveats of the study: Age advanced and TCR beta diversity per million T cells fell, roughly linearly.

The J segment lost 5 bases and the V segment lost 5 bases, leaving 14 bases of the junction unmatched. The CDR3 has 17 residues. Germline V gene sequence: CDR1 MNHEY, CDR2 SMNVEV (reference sequence). These data were also filed under a second study, of T cells of mothers and their children. From that study: Each 15 ul cDNA reaction used 1.5 ug RNA; all RNA was used.

The sample consisted of blood. This chain links TRBV27 with TRBJ2-1; 8 nucleotides line up with TRBD1. The source is a boy between 5 and 17 years old in good health. For the CDR3, the DNA is TGTGCCAGCAGTCCACTCTTCGGGACAGGTGAGAACAATGAGCAGTTCTTC. Encoded protein: CASSPLFGTGENNEQFF.